This T cell receptor (beta chain) was recorded in a study of a mutant IDH1 vaccine in newly diagnosed glioma. About the study: Patients received eight vaccinations in weeks 1, 3, 5, 7, 11, 15, 19, 23. Following radiotherapy alone, or alongside temozolomide cycles, vaccination was started after an interval of 4-6 weeks.

This CDR3 comprises 13 residues. Trimming removed 2 bases at V and 8 bases at J, with 12 bases between. CDR1 MDHEN and CDR2 SYDVKM come from the germline V gene. Details on this clone: Antigen unknown.

Using immunoSEQ multiplex PCR, the repertoire was profiled, and TCRdb retains in-frame clones only, with some absent. The sample carries 50,000 to 75,000 clones, about 80% recorded once. Described time point: week 5, during vaccination. Each dose of the vaccine consisted of 300 ug of mutant IDH1 20-mer peptide, with topical imiquimod. Each donor presented with a new WHO grade 3 or 4 astrocytoma that tested IDH1-mutant and showed ATRX loss. The clonotype originates from a woman in her forties or fifties with glioma. The sample in question was PBMCs, obtained from a glioma patient whose treatment included an IDH1 peptide vaccine. The rearrangement joins TRBV28 to TRBJ1-2; no firm D call. CDR3 coding DNA: TGTGCCAGCAGTTTAAGGGCAGAGAGAGGCTACACCTTC. Protein sequence: CASSLRAERGYTF.